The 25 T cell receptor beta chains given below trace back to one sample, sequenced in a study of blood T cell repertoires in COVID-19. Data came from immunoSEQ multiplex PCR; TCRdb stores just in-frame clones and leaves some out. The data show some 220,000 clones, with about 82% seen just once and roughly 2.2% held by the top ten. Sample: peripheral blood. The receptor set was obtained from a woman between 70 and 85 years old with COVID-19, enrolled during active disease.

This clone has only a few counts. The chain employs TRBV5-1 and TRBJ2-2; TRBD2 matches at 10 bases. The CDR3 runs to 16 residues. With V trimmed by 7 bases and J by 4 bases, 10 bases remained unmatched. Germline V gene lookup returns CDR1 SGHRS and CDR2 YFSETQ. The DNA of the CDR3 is TGCGCCAGCCGACTACTTAGCGGGGGGACCACCGGGGAGCTGTTTTTT. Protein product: CASRLLSGGTTGELFF.

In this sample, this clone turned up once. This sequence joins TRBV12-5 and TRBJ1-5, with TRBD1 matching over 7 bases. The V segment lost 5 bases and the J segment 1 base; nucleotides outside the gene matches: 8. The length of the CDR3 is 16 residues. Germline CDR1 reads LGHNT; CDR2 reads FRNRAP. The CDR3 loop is CASGLGTARSNQPQHF. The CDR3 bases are TGTGCTAGTGGTCTAGGGACAGCCCGGAGCAATCAGCCCCAGCATTTT.

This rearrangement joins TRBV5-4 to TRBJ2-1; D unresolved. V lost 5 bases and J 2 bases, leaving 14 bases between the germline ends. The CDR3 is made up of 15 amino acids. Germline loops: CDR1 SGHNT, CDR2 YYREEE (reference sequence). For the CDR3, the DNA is TGTGCCAGCAGTCGAAGTGCGGATGCCTACAATGAGCAGTTCTTC. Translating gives CASSRSADAYNEQFF.

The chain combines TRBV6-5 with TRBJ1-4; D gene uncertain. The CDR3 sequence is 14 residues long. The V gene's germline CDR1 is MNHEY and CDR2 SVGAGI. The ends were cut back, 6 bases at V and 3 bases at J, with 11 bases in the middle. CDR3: CASRQPGANEKLFF. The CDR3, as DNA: TGTGCCAGCAGACAACCGGGAGCTAATGAAAAACTGTTTTTT.

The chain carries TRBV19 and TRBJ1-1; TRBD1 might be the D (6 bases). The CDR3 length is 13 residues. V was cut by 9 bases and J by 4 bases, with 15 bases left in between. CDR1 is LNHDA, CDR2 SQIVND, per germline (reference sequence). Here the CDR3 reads CASQAVRGTEAFF. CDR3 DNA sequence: TGTGCCAGCCAAGCGGTCAGGGGCACTGAAGCTTTCTTT.

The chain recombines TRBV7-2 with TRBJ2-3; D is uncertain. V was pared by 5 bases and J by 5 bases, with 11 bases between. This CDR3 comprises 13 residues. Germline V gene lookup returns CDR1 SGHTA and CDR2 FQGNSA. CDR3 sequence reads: CASSPKALDTQYF. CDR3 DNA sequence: TGTGCCAGCAGCCCCAAAGCCTTAGATACGCAGTATTTT.

CDR3 amino acids: CASSLEDTTDTQYF. DNA of the CDR3: TGCGCCAGCAGCTTAGAGGATACAACAGATACGCAGTATTTT. The V gene is TRBV5-1, the J gene TRBJ2-3; D is uncertain. CDR3 length: 14 residues. Germline CDR1 and CDR2: SGHRS and YFSETQ. V was trimmed by 2 bases and J by 3 bases, leaving 10 bases between them.

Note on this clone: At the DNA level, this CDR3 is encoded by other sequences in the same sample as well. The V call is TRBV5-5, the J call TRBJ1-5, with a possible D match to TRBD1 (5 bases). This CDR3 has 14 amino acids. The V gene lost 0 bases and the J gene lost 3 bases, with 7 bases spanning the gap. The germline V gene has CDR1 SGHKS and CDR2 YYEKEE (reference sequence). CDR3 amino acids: CASSLGQLNQPQHF. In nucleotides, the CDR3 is TGTGCCAGCAGCTTGGGACAGCTCAATCAGCCCCAGCATTTT. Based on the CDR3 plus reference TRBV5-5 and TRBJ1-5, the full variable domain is DAGVTQSPTHLIKTRGQQVTLRCSPISGHKSVSWYQQVLGQGPQFIFQYYEKEERGRGNFPDRFSARQFPNYSSELNVNALLLGDSALYLCASSLGQLNQPQHFGDGTRLSIL.

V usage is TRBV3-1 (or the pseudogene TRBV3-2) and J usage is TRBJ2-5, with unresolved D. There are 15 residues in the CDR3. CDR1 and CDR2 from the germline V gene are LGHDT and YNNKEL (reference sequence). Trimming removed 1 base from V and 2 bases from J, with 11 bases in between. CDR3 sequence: CASSQVSGSQETQYF. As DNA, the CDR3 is TGTGCCAGCAGCCAAGTTTCTGGCAGTCAAGAGACCCAGTACTTC.

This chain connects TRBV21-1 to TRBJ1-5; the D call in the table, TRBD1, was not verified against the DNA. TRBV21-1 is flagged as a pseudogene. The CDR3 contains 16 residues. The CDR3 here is CASSKSTDSRNQPQHF. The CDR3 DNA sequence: TGTGCCAGCAGCAAATCGACGGACAGTCGAAATCAGCCCCAGCATTTT.

CDR3 protein: CASLDRAEWAEAFF. The CDR3 nucleotides are TGTGCCAGCCTGGACAGGGCGGAGTGGGCTGAAGCTTTCTTT. The V call is TRBV6-5, the J call TRBJ1-1; 8 nucleotides agree with TRBD1. Germline V lookup: CDR1 MNHEY, CDR2 SVGAGI. J lost 6 bases, V lost 8 bases, and 11 bases had no gene match. This CDR3 contains 14 residues.

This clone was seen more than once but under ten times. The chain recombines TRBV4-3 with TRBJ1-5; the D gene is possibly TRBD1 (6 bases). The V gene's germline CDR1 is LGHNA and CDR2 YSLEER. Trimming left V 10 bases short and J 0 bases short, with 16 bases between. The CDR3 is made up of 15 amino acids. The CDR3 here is CATRMDRISNQPQHF. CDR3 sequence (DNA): TGCGCCACCAGGATGGACAGAATTAGCAATCAGCCCCAGCATTTT.

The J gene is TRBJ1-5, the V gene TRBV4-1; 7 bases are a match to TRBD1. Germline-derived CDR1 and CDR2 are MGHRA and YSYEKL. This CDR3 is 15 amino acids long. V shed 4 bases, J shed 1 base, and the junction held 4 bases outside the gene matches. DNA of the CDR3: TGCGCCAGCAGCCTTGACAGGGCGAGCAATCAGCCCCAGCATTTT. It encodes CASSLDRASNQPQHF.

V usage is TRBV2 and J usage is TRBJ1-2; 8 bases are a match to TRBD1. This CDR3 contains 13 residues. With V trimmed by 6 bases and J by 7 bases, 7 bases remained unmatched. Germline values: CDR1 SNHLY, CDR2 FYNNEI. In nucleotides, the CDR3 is TGTGCCAGCAGGGGGACAGGCTTTTTTGGCTACACCTTC. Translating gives CASRGTGFFGYTF. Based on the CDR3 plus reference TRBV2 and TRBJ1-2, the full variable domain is EPEVTQTPSHQVTQMGQEVILRCVPISNHLYFYWYRQILGQKVEFLVSFYNNEISEKSEIFDDQFSVERPDGSNFTLKIRSTKLEDSAMYFCASRGTGFFGYTFGSGTRLTVV.

CDR3 region: CASSSPPSLARPEQFF. CDR3 in DNA: TGTGCCAGCAGTTCCCCGCCAAGCCTAGCCCGTCCGGAGCAGTTCTTC. The chain links TRBV28 to TRBJ2-1; D might be TRBD2 (5 bases). The germline CDR1 and CDR2 sequences are MDHEN and SYDVKM. With 4 bases removed from V and 10 bases from J, the gap between germline ends came to 23 bases. This CDR3 spans 16 amino acids.

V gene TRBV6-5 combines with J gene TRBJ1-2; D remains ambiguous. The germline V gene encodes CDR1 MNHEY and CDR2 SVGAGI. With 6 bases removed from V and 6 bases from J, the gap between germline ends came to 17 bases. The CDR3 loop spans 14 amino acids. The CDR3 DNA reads TGTGCCAGCAGGGCTACAGAGTTACCCCATGGCTACACCTTC. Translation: CASRATELPHGYTF.

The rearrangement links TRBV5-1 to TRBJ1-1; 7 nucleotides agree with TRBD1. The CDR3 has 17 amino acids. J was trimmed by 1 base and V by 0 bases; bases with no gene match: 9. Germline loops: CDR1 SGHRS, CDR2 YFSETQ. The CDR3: CASSLASTGRANTEAFF. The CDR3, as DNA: TGCGCCAGCAGCTTGGCGTCGACAGGGCGGGCGAACACTGAAGCTTTCTTT. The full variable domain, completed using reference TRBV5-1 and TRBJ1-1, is KAGVTQTPRYLIKTRGQQVTLSCSPISGHRSVSWYQQTPGQGLQFLFEYFSETQRNKGNFPGRFSGRQFSNSRSEMNVSTLELGDSALYLCASSLASTGRANTEAFFGQGTRLTVV.

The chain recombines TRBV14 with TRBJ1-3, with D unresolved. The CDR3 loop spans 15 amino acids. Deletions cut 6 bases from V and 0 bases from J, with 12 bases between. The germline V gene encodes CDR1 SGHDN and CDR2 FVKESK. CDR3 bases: TGTGCCAGCAGTCGAACCCTACTCTCTGGAAACACCATATATTTT. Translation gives CASSRTLLSGNTIYF.

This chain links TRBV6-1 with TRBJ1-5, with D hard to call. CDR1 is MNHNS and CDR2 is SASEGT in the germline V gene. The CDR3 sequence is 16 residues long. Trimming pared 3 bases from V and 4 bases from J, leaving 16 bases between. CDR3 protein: CASSEGRQALNQPQHF. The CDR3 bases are TGTGCCAGCAGTGAGGGTCGGCAGGCCCTAAATCAGCCCCAGCATTTT.

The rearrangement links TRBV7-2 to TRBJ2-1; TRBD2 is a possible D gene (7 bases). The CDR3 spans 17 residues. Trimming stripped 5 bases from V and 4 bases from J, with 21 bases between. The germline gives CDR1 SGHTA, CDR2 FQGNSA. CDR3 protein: CASSPRLAGALYNEQFF. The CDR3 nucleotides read TGTGCCAGCAGCCCCAGACTTGCGGGGGCACTATACAATGAGCAGTTCTTC.

CDR3 region: CASSARGYEQYF. Written as DNA, the CDR3 is TGTGCCAGCTCGGCCAGGGGATACGAGCAGTACTTC. The chain carries TRBV18 and TRBJ2-7; a possible D gene is TRBD1 (6 bases). CDR3 size: 12 residues. The V end was cut by 6 bases, the J end by 4 bases, with 10 bases between. Germline CDR1 and CDR2: KGHSH and LQKENI. The entire variable domain, with the rest obtained from reference TRBV18 and TRBJ2-7, is as follows: NAGVMQNPRHLVRRRGQEARLRCSPMKGHSHVYWYRQLPEEGLKFMVYLQKENIIDESGMPKERFSAEFPKEGPSILRIQQVVRGDSAAYFCASSARGYEQYFGPGTRLTVT.

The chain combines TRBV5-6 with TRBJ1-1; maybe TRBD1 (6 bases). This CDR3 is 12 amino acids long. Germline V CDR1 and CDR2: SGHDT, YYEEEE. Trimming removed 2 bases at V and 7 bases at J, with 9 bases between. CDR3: CASSFGQSEAFF. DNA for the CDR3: TGTGCCAGCAGCTTTGGACAGAGTGAAGCTTTCTTT.

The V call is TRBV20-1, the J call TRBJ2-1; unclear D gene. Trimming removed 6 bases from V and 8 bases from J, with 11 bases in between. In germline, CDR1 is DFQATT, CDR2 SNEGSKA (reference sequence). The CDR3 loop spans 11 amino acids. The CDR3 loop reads CSAGLVDEQFF. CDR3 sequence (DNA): TGCAGTGCGGGCTTGGTGGATGAGCAGTTCTTC.

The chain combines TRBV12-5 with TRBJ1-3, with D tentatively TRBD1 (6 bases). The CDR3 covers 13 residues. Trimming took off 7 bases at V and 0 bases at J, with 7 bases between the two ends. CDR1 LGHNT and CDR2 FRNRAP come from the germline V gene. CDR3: CASEDSSGNTIYF. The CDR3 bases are TGTGCTAGTGAGGACAGCTCTGGAAACACCATATATTTT.

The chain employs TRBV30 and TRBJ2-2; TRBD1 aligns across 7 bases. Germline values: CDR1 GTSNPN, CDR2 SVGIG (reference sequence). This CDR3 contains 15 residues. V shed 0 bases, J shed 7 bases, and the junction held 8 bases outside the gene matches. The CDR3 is CAWSVQWGQIGELFF. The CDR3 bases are TGTGCCTGGAGTGTACAGTGGGGACAGATCGGGGAGCTGTTTTTT.